The sequence of this TCR beta chain was determined in a study of shared clonotypes between healthy human individuals. For this clone: Antigen specificity is unknown.

Donors were healthy HIV-negative adults without recently reported acute infections or vaccinations. Whole-study results and caveats: An effect of sequencing depth on clonotype sharing among donors was expected. It was only blood that was sampled, and tissue repertoires likely differ.

Assay used: immunoSEQ multiplex PCR; TCRdb lists only in-frame clones, some missing. The table lists 2 million to 3 million clones, roughly nine tenths of them singletons. The CDR3 has 17 residues. Germline CDR1 MGHRA, CDR2 YSYEKL. The junction had 15 bases not matched to a gene; V was cut back by 4 bases and J by 5 bases. This receptor was identified in a man younger than 30 in good health. Input material: naive CD4+ T cells sorted from blood. Subset given: CD45RA+ positively selected. The chain uses TRBV4-1 and TRBJ2-7; 9 bases are a match to TRBD1. CDR3 nucleotides: TGCGCCAGCAGCCGACAATACTGGGGGGACAGGGAGGACGAGCAGTACTTC. Encoded protein: CASSRQYWGDREDEQYF.